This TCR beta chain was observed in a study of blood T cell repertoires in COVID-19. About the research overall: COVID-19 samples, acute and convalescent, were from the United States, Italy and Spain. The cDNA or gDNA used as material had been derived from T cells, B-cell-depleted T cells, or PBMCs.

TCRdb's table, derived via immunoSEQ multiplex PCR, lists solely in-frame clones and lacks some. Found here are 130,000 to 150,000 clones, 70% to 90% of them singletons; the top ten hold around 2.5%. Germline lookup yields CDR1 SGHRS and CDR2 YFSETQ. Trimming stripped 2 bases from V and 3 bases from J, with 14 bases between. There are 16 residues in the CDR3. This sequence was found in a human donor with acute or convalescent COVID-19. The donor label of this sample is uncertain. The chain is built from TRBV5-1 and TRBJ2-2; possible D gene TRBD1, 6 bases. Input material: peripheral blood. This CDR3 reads CASSFSGRGHTGELFF. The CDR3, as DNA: TGCGCCAGCAGCTTCTCTGGCAGGGGTCACACCGGGGAGCTGTTTTTT.